The following is a T cell receptor beta chain sequence with its context. Its specific antigen is unknown. No clone much larger than this one lies a single base away; base qualities are absent. This sample was taken from a study of cytomegalovirus exposure and HLA in healthy donors (dated by TCRdb to about 2017). Study-wide context: In an earlier analysis of fewer than 750 of the donors, 250 to 350 Gb of sequence data and about 110 million unique TCR beta sequences from about 180 million T cells were reported. An early release that covered fewer than 750 HLA-typed donors contained approximately 300 gigabases of sequencing data and tens of millions of unique TCR sequences. Of the 398 genotyped donors, over 70% fell in the genetic ancestry cluster associated with self-reported Caucasian donors. The study was designed to test whether signatures of past pathogen exposure could be identified by cataloging public T cell receptors. The study profiled the T cell repertoires of hundreds of subjects by immunosequencing and related them to cytomegalovirus serostatus. Besides the first cohort of 550 to 750 subjects, a separate validation cohort made up of roughly 120 different subjects was used. To predict cytomegalovirus infection status, the study brought together high-throughput TCR immunosequencing, statistical association of individual TCRs with disease status, and machine learning. A later analysis re-examined previously published TCR beta repertoires from about 670 donors and added high-resolution HLA genotyping to investigate patterns of TCR occurrence. Rather than using new phenotypic data, the later analysis identified candidate immune exposures from TCR beta sequences and from how often those sequences occurred across donors. In an earlier analysis of roughly 540 of the donors, high-throughput TCR beta sequencing was used to judge whether each TCR beta V gene segment behaved as functional or pseudogenic. Donor age, sex, ethnicity and CMV serostatus were collected together with the repertoire data. A later genetic analysis took genome-wide SNP genotypes for about three fifths of the roughly 700 donors and used that subset as a discovery cohort. All discovery cohort repertoires had been generated using a single sequencing platform. Class I and class II HLA loci were covered by the typing at four-digit resolution. The number of typed donors differed by locus: 629-630 for A, B, C, DRB1 and DQB1; 522 for DQA1; approximately 600 for DPA1; and 450 to 480 for DPB1. Five DR-DQ haplotypes were handled as single units for association and clustering because linkage in the cohort was strong. Across approximately 420 genotyped donors of the cohort, an average of approximately 220,000 unique TCR beta nucleotide sequences per donor were sequenced, and roughly 20% of those sequences were non-productive. What the study reported, not specific to this receptor: A further reported finding was that TCR beta sequences accurately predicted the HLA-A and HLA-B alleles for most subjects in the first cohort. Because the 87-base-pair reads could not distinguish some IMGT-functional V segments, including TRBV6-2 and TRBV6-3, those segments were excluded. A group of highly shared sequence variants was considered likely to be a technical artifact of the sequencing pipeline. Most TCR sequences were observed very rarely across donors, whereas some public TCRs were present in many individuals. In a later analysis, HLA-associated TCR beta chains showed more clonal expansion and lower generation probabilities than non-associated chains that were equally common. It was suggested by the authors that the approach could potentially be generalized to other disease states and immunological phenotypes. Specific HLA alleles were associated with 16,951 TCR beta sequences at a false discovery rate of 0.05 in a later analysis. In a later analysis, TCR association rates were found to vary across HLA loci, with the most associated TCRs seen for DRB1 alleles and the fewest for HLA-C alleles. This cohort had only TCR beta chains sequenced, and the lack of alpha or paired-chain data limited which features could be detected. Most CMV-associated TCR beta chains appeared to be HLA-restricted in a later analysis, and the HLA associations seemed to be driven largely by CMV exposure. The study listed around 160 TCR beta chains as associated with cytomegalovirus. Correlated functional status among segregating V segments might reflect linkage disequilibrium, but an unknown experimental factor could not be ruled out. Assigning TCR associations to individual alleles was difficult when HLA alleles, especially DR and DQ, strongly co-occurred. In a later genetic analysis, a missense DCLRE1C variant was associated with V-gene and J-gene trimming of TCR beta chains, and the association was replicated in an independent cohort. Because HLA typing was missing for some donors at each locus, association tests included only the typed subset. Several of the top co-occurrence clusters appeared to be linked to parvovirus B19, influenza, CMV and Epstein-Barr virus, according to a later analysis. Presence/absence analyses assumed roughly uniform sequencing depth across donors, an assumption that may not hold. The only immune exposure information available for the cohort was CMV serostatus. In an earlier analysis of approximately 590 of the donors, most TCR beta V segments appeared in productive rearrangements about 90% or about 30% of the time, broadly matching IMGT annotations. The earlier analysis of a few hundred of the donors excluded approximately 17 rarely observed V segments, including chromosome 9 orphons, because counts were too low. A few of the identified cytomegalovirus-associated TCR beta chains were confirmed in vitro to be specific for cytomegalovirus antigens. In both the original and validation cohorts, the classifier was reported to diagnose cytomegalovirus status with high specificity and sensitivity. According to a later genetic analysis, donors in an Asian-associated ancestry cluster had fewer N-insertions in productive TCRs than the roughly 700-donor mean.

The junction shows trimming of 7 bases on V and 8 bases on J, plus 14 bases between the germline ends. The CDR3 contains 12 residues, cysteine and phenylalanine counted. This entry keeps only the CDR3 DNA: 36 bases, framed from base 1. The germline V gene sets CDR1 to MNHNS and CDR2 to SASEGT. In total, around 600 healthy bone marrow donors made up the cohort. At the time of sampling, every cohort member was nominally healthy, though immune exposures that went unrecorded were likely present. The donor tested CMV seronegative and was one of the 352 seronegative cohort members. Every donor gave a peripheral blood sample, and the peripheral blood mononuclear cells from that sample were used for TCR beta sequencing. The Qiagen DNeasy Blood Extraction Kit was used to extract genomic DNA from the blood cell samples. Library preparation employed the immunoSEQ multiplex PCR assay. For the multiplex PCR, a mixture combining 60 forward primers for TCR Vbeta segments and 13 reverse primers for TCR Jbeta segments was used. The CDR3 region of rearranged TCR beta genes was amplified from genomic DNA with a multiplex PCR assay. The Illumina HiSeq System was used to sequence the amplified TCR beta libraries as 87-base-pair reads. In the source study's methods: Across the 600 to 700 repertoires, a later analysis counted 60 million to 90 million unique TCR beta chains, approximately 12 million of which were shared by at least two donors. Raw reads were error-corrected and collapsed into unique sequences with a nearest-neighbor algorithm that merged closely related sequences to remove PCR and sequencing errors. V, D and J gene segments were assigned by aligning CDR3 sequences to IMGT reference sequences. Each retained sequence needed at least a six-nucleotide match to both a V gene segment and a J gene segment. A rearrangement counted as productive if the CDR3 had no stop codons and remained in frame with V and J, and every other rearrangement counted as non-productive. CDR3 was defined by IMGT convention, running from the second conserved V-encoded cysteine to the conserved J-encoded phenylalanine. Sequences without an unambiguous match to a single V gene segment were excluded from the earlier analysis of approximately 560 of the donors. An earlier analysis of some 610 of the donors called V segments functional above 56.7% productive rearrangements and segregating when the between-donor standard deviation exceeded 5%. A statistical classification framework was developed to diagnose cytomegalovirus status using the catalog of TCR beta chain sequences. V and J gene assignment, in a later analysis, came from comparing TCR nucleotide sequences with IMGT/GENE-DB human TR gene sequences. Using the TCRdist pipeline, a later analysis assigned CDR3 sequences along with most-parsimonious VDJ recombination scenarios. A later analysis defined each TCR beta chain by its CDR3 amino acid sequence plus V-gene family, and excluded reads lacking a unique V-gene family. In a later analysis, 500 to 700 highly shared, low-generation-probability nucleotide sequences were removed to address suspected cross-contamination and a sequencing artifact. In a later analysis, a clonal expansion index for each public chain was calculated from normalized within-repertoire ranks of inferred template counts. Generation probabilities in a later analysis came from a VDJ recombination model fitted to out-of-frame rearrangements, and those results were checked against IGoR. In a later analysis, hypergeometric tests were used to score TCR-TCR, TCR-HLA and TCR-CMV co-occurrence, with a repertoire-size bias correction applied to TCR pairs. In a later analysis, false discovery rates were estimated by permuting HLA or CMV assignments 20 times. A later analysis grouped co-occurring TCRs with DBSCAN, adding TCRdist sequence similarity when clustering within HLA-allele-positive subsets. Repertoires with fewer than 30,000 or more than 120,000 public chains, plus five repertoires with anomalous nucleotide sharing, were excluded from co-occurrence clustering. Imported from immuneACCESS, the table was reduced by TCRdb to in-frame sequences with V and J called. These copies leave out some clones; in studies compared against another copy, an unresolved V gene accounts for under half, and the cause of the remainder is not known. V, J and clone size were drawn from that table, and D and trimming were deduced from the DNA. The sample profile shows about 87,000 clones; approximately 7.6% of them were found once. About 2.3% of the sample is in the top ten clones.

The chain is assembled from TRBV6-1 and TRBJ1-2; the D gene cannot be named for sure. Material: PBMCs. The source is a man aged 50 to 59 in good health and CMV-seronegative. CDR3 sequence: CASTDTTGGYTF. The sequenced DNA is TGTGCCAGCACCGACACCACTGGGGGCTACACCTTC.